This T cell receptor (beta chain) was sequenced during a study of Ad26.COV2.S vaccination and SARS-CoV-2 variants. Study-level background: Dosing was one shot or two shots 56 days apart.

Repertoires were generated with immunoSEQ multiplex PCR, while TCRdb's copy carries only in-frame clones and drops some. In the table there are around 300,000 clones, about 85% of which are singletons. The sample's treatment: about 20 received Ad26.COV2.S at low or high dose, single or two shots; about 5 received placebo; per-sample allocation not given. Sampling was done on day 63 after the first vaccine or placebo injection. At a Boston site, the person donating was an adult of 18-55 years. V lost 2 bases and J lost 0, with 11 bases in between. The length of the CDR3 is 16 residues. CDR1 is MGHDK and CDR2 is SYGVNS in the germline V gene. About this clone: Its antigen is undetermined.

General study results and limits: Placebo recipients showed lower spike-specific TCR breadth than vaccinees. Comparability of non-spike TCR breadth was observed across vaccine and placebo recipients.

The chain recombines TRBV25-1 with TRBJ1-3; D not resolved. This sequence was found in a person between 18 and 59 years old who received the Ad26.COV2.S COVID-19 vaccine or a placebo. Sample: peripheral blood, taken in a trial of Ad26.COV2.S vaccine versus placebo. Here the CDR3 DNA reads TGTGCCAGCAGTGAAGGTAGTCGGGTCTCTGGAAACACCATATATTTT. Its protein is CASSEGSRVSGNTIYF.